This TCR beta chain is from a study of OX40 agonist ivuxolimab in advanced cancers. Study-level background: At 0.01 to 10 mg/kg, ivuxolimab was administered intravenously to patients every 2 weeks. Study conclusions and caveats: Expanded clones were, on average, more numerous in CD8+ T cells than in CD4+. Clonal expansion was seen in CD4+ and CD8+ blood T cells by week 6 at 0.1 to 3.0 mg/kg.

Profiling relied on immunoSEQ multiplex PCR, and the TCRdb table lists in-frame clones only, not all of them. The sample has some 61,000 clones; more than 80% are singletons. Worth noting for this clone: Its specificity is not known.

This specimen was CD4+ or CD8+ T cells sorted from blood, taken in a trial of the OX40 agonist ivuxolimab. The receptor comes from an adult with an advanced solid tumor such as melanoma, head and neck, liver or kidney cancer.

DNA for the CDR3: TGTGCCACCAGCAAGGAGGGAGGAAATGAAAAACTGTTTTTT. Protein sequence: CATSKEGGNEKLFF. The chain recombines TRBV15 with TRBJ1-4, with D uncertain. The CDR3 spans 14 residues. The germline gives CDR1 LNHNV, CDR2 YYDKDF (reference sequence). The V end lost 4 bases, the J end lost 5 bases, and 11 bases lay between the germline ends.